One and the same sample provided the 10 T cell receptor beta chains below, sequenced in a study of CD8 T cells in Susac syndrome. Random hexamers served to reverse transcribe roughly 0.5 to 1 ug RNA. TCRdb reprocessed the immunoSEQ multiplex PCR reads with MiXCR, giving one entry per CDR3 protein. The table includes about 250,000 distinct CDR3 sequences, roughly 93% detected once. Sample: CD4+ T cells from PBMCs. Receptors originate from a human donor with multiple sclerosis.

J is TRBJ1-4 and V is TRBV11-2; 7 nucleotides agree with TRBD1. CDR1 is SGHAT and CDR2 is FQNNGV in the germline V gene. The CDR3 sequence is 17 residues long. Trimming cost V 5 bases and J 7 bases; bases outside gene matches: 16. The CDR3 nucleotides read TGTGCCAGCAGCACCGCGTCGACAGGGACCGGGAGTGAAAAACTGTTTTTT. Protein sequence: CASSTASTGTGSEKLFF.

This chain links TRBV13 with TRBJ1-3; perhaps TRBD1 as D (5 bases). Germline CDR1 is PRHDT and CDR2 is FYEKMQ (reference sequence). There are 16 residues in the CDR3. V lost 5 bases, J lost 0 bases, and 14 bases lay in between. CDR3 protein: CASSLNRGLSGNTIYF. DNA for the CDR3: TGTGCCAGCAGCCTAAACCGGGGCCTCTCTGGAAACACCATATATTTT.

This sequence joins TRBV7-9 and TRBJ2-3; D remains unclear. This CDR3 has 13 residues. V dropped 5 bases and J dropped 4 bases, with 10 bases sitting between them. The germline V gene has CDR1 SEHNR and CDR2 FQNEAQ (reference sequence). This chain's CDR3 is CASSPGWADTQYF. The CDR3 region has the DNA TGTGCCAGCAGCCCCGGTTGGGCAGATACGCAGTATTTT.

Written as DNA, the CDR3 is TGTGCCAGCAGCTTTAGACGATCTGCCTCATACGAGCAGTACTTC. This codes for CASSFRRSASYEQYF. This chain connects TRBV7-2 to TRBJ2-7; D unresolved. The CDR3 covers 15 residues. CDR1 is SGHTA, CDR2 FQGNSA, per germline. The germline V and J ends were trimmed by 3 bases and 4 bases, with 16 bases remaining between them.

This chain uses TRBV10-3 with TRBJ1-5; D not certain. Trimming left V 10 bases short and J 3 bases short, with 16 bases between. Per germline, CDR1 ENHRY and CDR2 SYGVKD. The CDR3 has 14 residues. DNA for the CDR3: TGTGCCACGCGAGGTGACGGCAACAATCAGCCCCAGCATTTT. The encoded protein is CATRGDGNNQPQHF.

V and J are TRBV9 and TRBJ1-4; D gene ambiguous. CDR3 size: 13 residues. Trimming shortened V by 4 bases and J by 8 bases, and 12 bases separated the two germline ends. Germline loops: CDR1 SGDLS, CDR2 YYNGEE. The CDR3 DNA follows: TGTGCCAGCAGCAGCCGACCGGGGGAAAAACTGTTTTTT. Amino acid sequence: CASSSRPGEKLFF.

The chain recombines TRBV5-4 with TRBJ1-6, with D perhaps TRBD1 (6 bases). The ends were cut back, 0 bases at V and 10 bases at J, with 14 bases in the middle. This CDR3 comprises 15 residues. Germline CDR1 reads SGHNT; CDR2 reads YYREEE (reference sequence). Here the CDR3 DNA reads TGTGCCAGCAGCTTGGGGGGGCCCCAGGGATCACCCCTCCACTTT. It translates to CASSLGGPQGSPLHF.

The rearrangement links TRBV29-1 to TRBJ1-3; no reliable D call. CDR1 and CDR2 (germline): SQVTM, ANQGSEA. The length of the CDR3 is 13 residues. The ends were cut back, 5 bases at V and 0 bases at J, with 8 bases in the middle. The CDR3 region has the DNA TGCAGCGTTCTGGAGAGCTCTGGAAACACCATATATTTT. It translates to CSVLESSGNTIYF.

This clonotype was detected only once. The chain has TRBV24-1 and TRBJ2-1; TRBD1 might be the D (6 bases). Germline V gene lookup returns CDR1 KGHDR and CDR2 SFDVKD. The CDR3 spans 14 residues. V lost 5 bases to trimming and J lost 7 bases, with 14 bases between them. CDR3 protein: CATSVRGRSNEQFF. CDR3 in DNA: TGTGCCACCAGTGTCAGGGGCCGAAGTAATGAGCAGTTCTTC.

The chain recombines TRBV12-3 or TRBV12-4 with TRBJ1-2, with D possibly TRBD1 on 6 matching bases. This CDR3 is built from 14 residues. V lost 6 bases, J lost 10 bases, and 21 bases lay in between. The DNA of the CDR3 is TGTGCCAGCAGGCCGGGACATTCCGGTCTTGACTACACCTTC. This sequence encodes CASRPGHSGLDYTF.